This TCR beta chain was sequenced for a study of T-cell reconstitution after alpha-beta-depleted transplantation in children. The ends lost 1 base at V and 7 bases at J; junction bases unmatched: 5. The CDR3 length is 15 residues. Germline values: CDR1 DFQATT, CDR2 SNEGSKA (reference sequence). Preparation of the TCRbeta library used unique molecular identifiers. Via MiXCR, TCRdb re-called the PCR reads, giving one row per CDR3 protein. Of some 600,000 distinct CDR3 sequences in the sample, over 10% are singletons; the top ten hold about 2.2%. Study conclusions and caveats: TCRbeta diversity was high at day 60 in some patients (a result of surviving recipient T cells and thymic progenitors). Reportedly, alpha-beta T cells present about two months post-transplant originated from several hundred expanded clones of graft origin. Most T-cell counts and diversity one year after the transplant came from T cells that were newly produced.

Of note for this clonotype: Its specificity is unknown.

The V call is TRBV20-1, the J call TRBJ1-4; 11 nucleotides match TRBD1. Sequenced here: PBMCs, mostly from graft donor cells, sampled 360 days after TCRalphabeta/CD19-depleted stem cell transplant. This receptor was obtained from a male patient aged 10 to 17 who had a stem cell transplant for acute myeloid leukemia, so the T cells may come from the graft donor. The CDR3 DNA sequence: TGCAGTGCTAGAGCTCAGGGACAGGGGGTTGAAAAACTGTTTTTT. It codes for CSARAQGQGVEKLFF.